These 20 T cell receptor beta chains originate from one sample sequenced in a study of blood T cells in healthy people across ages. A second PCR of 7 to 11 cycles used a sample-barcoded 5' primer and a J-beta primer mix. TCRdb processed the 5' RACE reads anew with MiXCR; each CDR3 protein has one entry. There are approximately 790,000 distinct CDR3 sequences in the sample; under 80% occur only once, and 25% to 35% lies in the top ten. The sample consisted of blood. The origin of the receptors is a man aged 25 to 40 in good health.

This chain uses TRBV3-1 with TRBJ2-2, with a weak D call TRBD1 (6 bases). This CDR3 contains 15 residues. The germline gives CDR1 LGHDT, CDR2 YNNKEL (reference sequence). With 4 bases removed from V and 3 bases from J, the gap between germline ends came to 12 bases. This CDR3 is CASSRQVRDTGELFF. The CDR3 bases are TGTGCCAGCAGCCGACAGGTCCGGGACACCGGGGAGCTGTTTTTT.

This sequence joins TRBV30 and TRBJ2-1; the D gene is possibly TRBD2 (6 bases). Germline V gives CDR1 GTSNPN, CDR2 SVGIG (reference sequence). Between the trimmed V and J ends, which lost 6 bases and 3 bases, there was a span of 6 bases. The CDR3 is made up of 11 amino acids. DNA for the CDR3: TGTGCCTGCGGGAGCTACAATGAGCAGTTCTTC. Translated, it gives CACGSYNEQFF.

This rearrangement joins TRBV27 to TRBJ2-3; D perhaps matches TRBD2 (6 bases). Germline V gene data show CDR1 as MNHEY and CDR2 as SMNVEV (reference sequence). The CDR3 totals 12 residues. For the CDR3, the DNA is TGTGCTCGGGGGATATTAACAGATACGCAGTATTTT. Its translation is CARGILTDTQYF.

This sequence joins TRBV5-1 and TRBJ1-2, with 11 positions matching TRBD1. The germline CDR1 and CDR2 sequences are SGHRS and YFSETQ. J gave up 8 bases and V 4 bases, and 10 bases lay outside the gene matches. The CDR3 has 15 amino acids. CDR3 sequence (DNA): TGCGCCAGCAGCGCGGGACAGGGGGATGCTTCAGGCTACACCTTC. As protein: CASSAGQGDASGYTF.

V and J are TRBV21-1 and TRBJ1-5. TRBV21-1 is a pseudogene. The CDR3 runs 15 residues. In nucleotides, the CDR3 is TGTGCCAGCAGCAAAGCGGGGGTGAGCAATCAGCCCCAGCATTTT. Its protein is CASSKAGVSNQPQHF.

The gene calls are TRBV2 and TRBJ2-3; D gene uncertain. V was pared by 8 bases and J by 4 bases, with 13 bases between. Per germline, CDR1 SNHLY and CDR2 FYNNEI. The length of the CDR3 is 13 residues. The CDR3 DNA reads as TGTGCCAGCGAGGATCCCGCGCCAGATACGCAGTATTTT. Its protein is CASEDPAPDTQYF.

On this clonotype: A much more abundant neighbour one base away suggests this may be a read error. The chain combines TRBV15 with TRBJ2-5, with 7 nucleotides matching TRBD1. The germline CDR1 and CDR2 sequences are LNHNV and YYDKDF (reference sequence). The CDR3 sequence is 12 residues long. J lost 11 bases, V lost 3 bases, and 6 bases had no gene match. CDR3 in amino acids: CATSSGTDEQYF. The CDR3 nucleotides are TGTGCCACCAGCAGCGGGACAGATGAGCAGTACTTC.

The V call is TRBV7-2, the J call TRBJ2-1; 8 bases are a match to TRBD2. Germline values: CDR1 SGHTA, CDR2 FQGNSA. The CDR3 has 17 residues. Trimming cost V 0 bases and J 10 bases; bases outside gene matches: 14. The CDR3 bases are TGTGCCAGCAGCTTAGCGTGGATGAGCGGGGGCCCCGAGGAGCAGTTCTTC. Residues: CASSLAWMSGGPEEQFF.

A single count supports this clonotype. The genes are TRBV20-1 and TRBJ2-7; 8 nucleotides match TRBD2. Matching the DNA end better, TRBJ2-5 makes the J call doubtful. CDR1 is DFQATT, CDR2 SNEGSKA, per germline (reference sequence). The CDR3 runs to 14 residues. The CDR3 loop is CSADGGAARETQYF. The CDR3 DNA reads as TGCAGTGCTGACGGGGGGGCTGCAAGGGAGACCCAGTACTTC.

The chain couples TRBV7-9 to TRBJ2-4; no clear D gene. Near its end, the DNA agrees better with TRBJ2-7, so the J call may be wrong. This CDR3 contains 14 residues. In germline, CDR1 is SEHNR, CDR2 FQNEAQ (reference sequence). CDR3 coding DNA: TGTGCCAGCAGCTTAGATATAGCAACCTACGAGCAGTACTTC. This encodes CASSLDIATYEQYF.

The V call is TRBV11-2, the J call TRBJ1-2; the D gene is possibly TRBD1 (5 bases). Germline CDR1 SGHAT, CDR2 FQNNGV. With 4 bases removed from V and 1 base from J, the gap between germline ends came to 19 bases. The CDR3 contains 17 residues. In DNA form, the CDR3 reads TGTGCCAGCAGCTCGAGGCCAACACGGAGGGGTAACTATGGCTACACCTTC. Its translation is CASSSRPTRRGNYGYTF.

The V gene is TRBV5-1, the J gene TRBJ2-5, with a weak D call TRBD1 (5 bases). Trimming removed 0 bases from V and 4 bases from J, with 13 bases in between. Per the germline V gene, CDR1 is SGHRS and CDR2 is YFSETQ. CDR3 length: 15 residues. The CDR3 DNA reads as TGCGCCAGCAGCTTGGCCCGACAGATGGGAGAGACCCAGTACTTC. Translation: CASSLARQMGETQYF.

The chain combines TRBV5-1 with TRBJ2-5, with D tentatively TRBD1 or TRBD2 (5 bases each). The germline V gene encodes CDR1 SGHRS and CDR2 YFSETQ. Trimming shortened V by 0 bases and J by 5 bases, and 14 bases separated the two germline ends. This CDR3 has 15 amino acids. CDR3 loop: CASSLDGTTLETQYF. CDR3 coding DNA: TGCGCCAGCAGCTTGGACGGGACGACGTTGGAGACCCAGTACTTC.

This clonotype was detected once. The chain has TRBV29-1 and TRBJ2-7; D is ambiguous. Germline V gene data show CDR1 as SQVTM and CDR2 as ANQGSEA. Deletions cut 6 bases from V and 5 bases from J, with 17 bases between. The CDR3 contains 13 residues. As DNA, the CDR3 is TGCAGCGTCCGTGCAGGTGGCAGTCACGAGCAGTACTTC. Protein product: CSVRAGGSHEQYF.

The genes are TRBV20-1 and TRBJ1-5, with TRBD1 identical over 9 bases. This CDR3 contains 13 residues. Trimming removed 6 bases from V and 6 bases from J; junction bases left unmatched: 6. CDR1 is DFQATT and CDR2 is SNEGSKA in the germline V gene (reference sequence). The DNA of the CDR3 is TGCAGTGCCCTTGGACAGGGGTTTCAGCCCCAGCATTTT. Amino acid sequence: CSALGQGFQPQHF.

The chain combines TRBV4-1 with TRBJ2-7; perhaps D is TRBD1 or TRBD2 (5 bases each). Trimming shortened V by 1 base and J by 6 bases, and 13 bases separated the two germline ends. The germline gives CDR1 MGHRA, CDR2 YSYEKL. The CDR3 spans 14 residues. DNA of the CDR3: TGCGCCAGCAGCCAAGTCCGGGGCTTGGGCGAGCAGTACTTC. Protein: CASSQVRGLGEQYF.

This clonotype has a handful of counts. The CDR3 DNA is TGTGCCAGCAGCGTAGGACTAGCGGGGGCCTACGAGCAGTACTTC. Translating gives CASSVGLAGAYEQYF. V usage is TRBV9 and J usage is TRBJ2-7; 12 nucleotides align to TRBD2. Germline loops: CDR1 SGDLS, CDR2 YYNGEE. V dropped 0 bases and J dropped 2; count of bases not matched to a gene: 0. The CDR3 contains 15 residues.

V is TRBV14 and J is TRBJ2-1; D may match TRBD1 or TRBD2 (5 bases each). Deletions cut 1 base from V and 9 bases from J, with 10 bases between. CDR3 length: 13 residues. Germline CDR1 SGHDN, CDR2 FVKESK. CDR3 region: CASSQVDGAEQFF. CDR3 bases: TGTGCCAGCAGCCAAGTAGACGGGGCTGAGCAGTTCTTC.

The chain uses TRBV20-1 and TRBJ2-4; no firm D call. V was shortened by 3 bases and J by 12 bases, with 12 bases between the two germline ends. This CDR3 spans 11 amino acids. Germline V CDR1 and CDR2: DFQATT, SNEGSKA (reference sequence). CDR3 loop: CSASWGVYQYF. CDR3 bases: TGCAGTGCTAGTTGGGGTGTTTATCAGTACTTC.

The count of this clonotype is one. Mismatch with germline at one junction end may stem from a read error. The rearrangement uses TRBV15 and TRBJ2-5; weak D call: TRBD2 (5 bases). CDR3 length: 13 residues. Germline CDR1 and CDR2: LNHNV and YYDKDF (reference sequence). The CDR3 bases are TGTGCCGCCAGCAGAGGGCTGAAAGAGACCCAGTACTTC. This gives the protein CAASRGLKETQYF.